This T cell receptor beta chain was sequenced in a study of T cell changes during pregnancy in multiple sclerosis. The CDR3 length is 17 residues. With 2 bases clipped from V and 0 bases from J, the junction kept 5 bases outside the gene matches. Looked up from germline, CDR1 is LNHDA and CDR2 is SQIVND (reference sequence). Assay used: immunoSEQ multiplex PCR; TCRdb lists only in-frame clones, some missing. The data show about 93,000 clones, with roughly 92% seen just once and approximately 1.9% held by the top ten. V is TRBV19 and J is TRBJ1-5; TRBD1 agrees at 9 bases. The source of this sequence is a female donor with multiple sclerosis, enrolled in a pregnancy study. This sample comprised peripheral blood, obtained after pregnancy. DNA of the CDR3: TGTGCCAGTAGTATAACAGGGGGCAGTTTTAGCAATCAGCCCCAGCATTTT. Translation: CASSITGGSFSNQPQHF.